These 11 T cell receptor beta chains share one sample of origin, sequenced in a study of cytomegalovirus exposure and HLA in healthy donors (dated by TCRdb to about 2017). Library method: the immunoSEQ multiplex PCR assay. Drawn from immuneACCESS, this table holds only the in-frame rearrangements with V and J called that TCRdb kept. Clones are partly lost; checked studies trace under half to an unresolved V gene and leave the rest unexplained. The sample table contains 120,000 to 150,000 clones; only one count was recorded for 70% to 90% of them. The ten largest clones capture roughly 3% of the sample. The sequenced sample consisted of PBMCs. These receptors were taken from a young man in good health and CMV-seronegative.

This chain uses TRBV30 with TRBJ2-5, with D possibly matching TRBD2 (5 bases). Germline V gene lookup returns CDR1 GTSNPN and CDR2 SVGIG (reference sequence). This CDR3 contains 15 residues. V dropped 3 bases and J dropped 2 bases, with 16 bases sitting between them. The CDR3 is CAWRSRGVRQETQYF. The CDR3 DNA sequence: TGTGCCTGGAGAAGTCGGGGAGTGAGACAAGAGACCCAGTACTTC.

The rearrangement uses TRBV5-4 and TRBJ1-2; D may be TRBD1 (5 bases). The germline V gene encodes CDR1 SGHNT and CDR2 YYREEE (reference sequence). Trimming took 2 bases from V and 4 from J, leaving 9 bases between them. This CDR3 spans 13 amino acids. The DNA of the CDR3 is TGTGCCAGCAGCTTCACAGGAATCTATGGCTACACCTTC. Encoded protein: CASSFTGIYGYTF.

The chain is built from TRBV4-1 and TRBJ1-6; no reliable D call. Germline-derived CDR1 and CDR2 are MGHRA and YSYEKL. The length of the CDR3 is 12 residues. V gave up 2 bases and J gave up 12 bases, with 8 bases separating them. CDR3 protein: CASSQNTVPLHF. The CDR3 coding sequence is TGCGCCAGCAGCCAAAACACAGTACCCCTCCACTTT.

The rearrangement links TRBV18 to TRBJ1-5, with a tentative D call TRBD1 (5 bases). Germline CDR1 and CDR2: KGHSH and LQKENI. V dropped 3 bases and J dropped 1 base, with 7 bases sitting between them. CDR3 length: 14 residues. The CDR3 region has the DNA TGTGCCAGCTCACCTGGGGCAAGCAATCAGCCCCAGCATTTT. Its protein is CASSPGASNQPQHF.

This sequence joins TRBV6-1 and TRBJ2-3, with 12 bases aligning to TRBD2. Trimming removed 9 bases from V and 2 bases from J; junction bases left unmatched: 6. The CDR3 is 15 amino acids. Germline V CDR1 and CDR2: MNHNS, SASEGT. This CDR3 is CASSLAGGNTDTQYF. In DNA, the CDR3 is TGTGCCAGTTCCCTAGCGGGAGGGAACACAGATACGCAGTATTTT.

The genes are TRBV10-3 and TRBJ2-1; D might be TRBD1 (6 bases). This CDR3 has 14 amino acids. Trimming took off 3 bases at V and 2 bases at J, with 8 bases between the two ends. From germline, CDR1 is ENHRY and CDR2 SYGVKD. The CDR3, as DNA: TGTGCCATCAGTGACGGGGACACCTACAATGAGCAGTTCTTC. This translates into CAISDGDTYNEQFF.

CDR3 sequence: CASRPSSGQPQHF. CDR3 in DNA: TGTGCCAGCCGGCCATCCTCGGGTCAGCCCCAGCATTTT. V gene TRBV2 combines with J gene TRBJ1-5; no clear D gene. V gave up 8 bases and J gave up 6 bases, with 14 bases separating them. Germline CDR1 SNHLY, CDR2 FYNNEI. CDR3 size: 13 residues.

This chain links TRBV27 with TRBJ1-4; D might be TRBD1 (6 bases). Trimming left V 2 bases short and J 3 bases short, with 16 bases between. The CDR3 covers 17 residues. Germline CDR1 MNHEY, CDR2 SMNVEV (reference sequence). CDR3: CASSLIPATGPNEKLFF. The DNA of the CDR3 is TGTGCCAGCAGTTTAATTCCAGCGACAGGCCCTAATGAAAAACTGTTTTTT.

The chain recombines TRBV10-2 with TRBJ2-7, with a possible D match to TRBD2 (5 bases). Germline CDR1 WSHSY, CDR2 SAAADI. This CDR3 contains 14 residues. V gave up 6 bases and J gave up 7 bases, with 19 bases separating them. CDR3 region: CASRSGGGLREQYF. DNA for the CDR3: TGCGCCAGCAGATCAGGAGGCGGTTTACGAGAGCAGTACTTC.

V gene TRBV6-5 combines with J gene TRBJ1-4, with D unresolved. The V end was cut by 5 bases, the J end by 8 bases, with 15 bases between. The CDR3 is 14 residues long. The germline CDR1 and CDR2 sequences are MNHEY and SVGAGI. CDR3 in amino acids: CASSTMWSGEKLFF. DNA for the CDR3: TGTGCCAGCAGTACCATGTGGAGCGGGGAAAAACTGTTTTTT.

This clone was seen a few times. The chain couples TRBV25-1 to TRBJ1-6, with TRBD1 as a possible D gene (6 bases). Germline V gene lookup returns CDR1 MGHDK and CDR2 SYGVNS. The CDR3 covers 14 residues. V lost 6 bases and J lost 8, with 14 bases in between. CDR3 sequence: CASSSTGFDSPLHF. CDR3 bases: TGTGCCAGCAGCTCCACAGGGTTCGATTCACCCCTCCACTTT.